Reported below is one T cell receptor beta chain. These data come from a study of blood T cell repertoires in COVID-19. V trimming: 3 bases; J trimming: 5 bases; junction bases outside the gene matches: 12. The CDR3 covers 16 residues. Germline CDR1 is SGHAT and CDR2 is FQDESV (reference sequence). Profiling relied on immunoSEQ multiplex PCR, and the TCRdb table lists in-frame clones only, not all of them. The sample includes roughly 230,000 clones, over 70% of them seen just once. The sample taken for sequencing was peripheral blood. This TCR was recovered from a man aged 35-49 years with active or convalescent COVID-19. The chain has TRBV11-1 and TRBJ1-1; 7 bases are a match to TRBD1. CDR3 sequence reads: CASSFQSRGIGTEAFF. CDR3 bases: TGTGCCAGCAGCTTTCAGTCCAGGGGGATTGGTACTGAAGCTTTCTTT.